The clone carrying this T cell receptor beta chain has ten or more counts. The record originates from a study of T cells in Graves' hyperthyroidism and ophthalmopathy. Study details: The blood sample was taken at first diagnosis, before treatment began.

The V gene end was trimmed by 3 bases and the J gene end by 0 bases; junction bases not matched to a gene: 20. CDR3 size: 21 residues. Newly diagnosed patients aged 18 to 65 had hyperthyroidism of under 2 months' duration. Exclusion of a patient resulted from uncontrolled infection, other autoimmune disease, pregnancy or lactation. Clinical symptoms, serum thyroxine and TRAb, thyroid ultrasound and orbital computed tomography were used for the diagnoses. RNA transcripts served as the template for amplifying TCR beta CDR3 regions. The TCR CDR3 first-round RT-PCR relied on the HTBI primer set. MiXCR was run by TCRdb on the multiplex PCR reads, yielding one entry per CDR3 protein. The repertoire includes hundreds of thousands of distinct CDR3 sequences, 15% to 17% of them detected once, and about a quarter sits in the top ten.

The material sequenced was blood. The receptor comes from a young woman with Graves' hyperthyroidism that later progressed to Graves' ophthalmopathy. The chain uses TRBV12-3 or TRBV12-4 and TRBJ2-1, with 7 bases that match TRBD2. This CDR3 is CASSFPPGGSGPESSYNEQFF. Here the CDR3 DNA reads TGTGCCAGCAGTTTCCCTCCGGGGGGTAGCGGGCCCGAGAGCTCCTACAATGAGCAGTTCTTC.